This T cell receptor beta chain emerged from a study of technical replicates of blood from a handful of donors. Using immunoSEQ multiplex PCR, the repertoire was profiled, and TCRdb retains in-frame clones only, with some absent. In the table there are some 85,000 clones, roughly 94% of which are singletons. The CDR3 has 15 amino acids. V gene TRBV7-5 combines with J gene TRBJ1-1; the table's D call, TRBD1, was not checked against the DNA. TRBV7-5 is labeled a pseudogene. Specimen: T cells isolated from PBMCs. The receptor was isolated from a human donor in good health. CDR3 loop: CARRIKQDRDDEAFF. CDR3 sequence (DNA): TGTGCCAGAAGGATAAAACAGGACAGAGACGATGAAGCTTTCTTT.